The 8 T cell receptor beta chains reported below all come from one sample, sequenced in a study of shared clonotypes between healthy human individuals. Only in-frame clones appear in the TCRdb table, and some are missing; sequencing was by immunoSEQ multiplex PCR. This table has about 710,000 clones, 73% appearing once. Sequenced: memory CD4+ T cells sorted from blood. Stated subset: CD45RA-negative fraction. These receptors were collected from a woman aged 25 to 39 in good health.

In its sample, this clone was seen a few times. This chain connects TRBV11-2 to TRBJ2-2; D is unclear. V was clipped by 5 bases and J by 0 bases, with 16 bases between them. Germline CDR1 is SGHAT and CDR2 is FQNNGV. The CDR3 loop spans 17 amino acids. The CDR3 region has the DNA TGTGCCAGCAGCACCCCCACTGGCGGAACGAACACCGGGGAGCTGTTTTTT. Amino acids: CASSTPTGGTNTGELFF. The full variable domain, rest sourced from reference TRBV11-2 and TRBJ2-2, is EAGVAQSPRYKIIEKRQSVAFWCNPISGHATLYWYQQILGQGPKLLIQFQNNGVVDDSQLPKDRFSAERLKGVDSTLKIQPAKLEDSAVYLCASSTPTGGTNTGELFFGEGSRLTVL.

The rearrangement links TRBV7-9 to TRBJ2-2; no clear D gene. Germline V CDR1 and CDR2: SEHNR, FQNEAQ (reference sequence). The CDR3 length is 14 residues. V was pared by 4 bases and J by 6 bases, with 12 bases between. This chain's CDR3 is CASSSLNYAGELFF. CDR3 coding DNA: TGTGCCAGCAGCTCCCTCAATTACGCCGGGGAGCTGTTTTTT.

The V and J genes are TRBV27 and TRBJ1-2; no firm D call. CDR3 length: 15 amino acids. The germline gives CDR1 MNHEY, CDR2 SMNVEV (reference sequence). Trimming stripped 0 bases from V and 4 bases from J, with 12 bases between. Written as DNA, the CDR3 is TGTGCCAGCAGTTTATCCTACGGTGGGATCTATGGCTACACCTTC. It codes for CASSLSYGGIYGYTF.

The sample holds a few counts of this clone. This chain uses TRBV7-9 with TRBJ2-2; TRBD2 is a possible D gene (5 bases). V was cut by 3 bases and J by 8 bases, with 13 bases left in between. CDR1 SEHNR and CDR2 FQNEAQ come from the germline V gene (reference sequence). This CDR3 is built from 14 residues. CDR3 in amino acids: CASSLASRSGELFF. The CDR3 coding sequence is TGTGCCAGCAGCTTGGCTAGCCGATCGGGGGAGCTGTTTTTT.

The rearrangement links TRBV6-1 to TRBJ2-1; TRBD1 matches 8 bases. V lost 4 bases, J lost 9 bases, and 2 bases stayed unmatched. The CDR3 is 12 residues long. Germline CDR1 is MNHNS and CDR2 is SASEGT. The DNA of the CDR3 is TGTGCCAGCAGTGCAGGGGGCGGTGAGCAGTTCTTC. Its protein product is CASSAGGGEQFF.

The chain combines TRBV10-3 with TRBJ2-2, with 7 positions matching TRBD2. The CDR3 contains 15 residues. From germline, CDR1 is ENHRY and CDR2 SYGVKD. With V trimmed by 4 bases and J by 3 bases, 5 bases remained unmatched. The CDR3 protein is CAISVGGGHTGELFF. CDR3 DNA: TGTGCCATCAGTGTTGGGGGAGGGCACACCGGGGAGCTGTTTTTT.

The rearrangement joins TRBV5-1 to TRBJ2-5; 7 bases match TRBD2. J gave up 2 bases and V 0 bases, and 4 bases lay outside the gene matches. The CDR3 has 15 amino acids. Germline CDR1 SGHRS, CDR2 YFSETQ. DNA of the CDR3: TGCGCCAGCAGCTTGGGGGGAGGGCCGCAAGAGACCCAGTACTTC. Its protein product is CASSLGGGPQETQYF.

This clone was seen more than once but under ten times. The chain links TRBV6-5 to TRBJ1-1, with 9 bases aligning to TRBD1. The V gene's germline CDR1 is MNHEY and CDR2 SVGAGI. With 6 bases clipped from V and 4 bases from J, the junction kept 9 bases outside the gene matches. The CDR3 has 15 amino acids. The CDR3 region is CASRPRQGEATEAFF. Written as DNA, the CDR3 is TGTGCCAGCAGACCCAGACAGGGGGAGGCCACTGAAGCTTTCTTT.